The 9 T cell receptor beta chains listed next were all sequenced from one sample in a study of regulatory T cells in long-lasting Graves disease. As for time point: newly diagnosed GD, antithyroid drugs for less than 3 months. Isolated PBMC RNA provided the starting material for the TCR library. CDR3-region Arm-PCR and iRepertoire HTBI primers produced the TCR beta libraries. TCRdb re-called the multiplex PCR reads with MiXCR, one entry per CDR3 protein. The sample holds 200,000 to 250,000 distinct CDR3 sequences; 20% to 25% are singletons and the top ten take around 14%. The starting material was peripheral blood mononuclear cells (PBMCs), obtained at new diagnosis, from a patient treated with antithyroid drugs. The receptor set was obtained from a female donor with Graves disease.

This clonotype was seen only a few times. The CDR3 DNA reads as TGCAGCGTTGCTTTAAACAATGAGCAGTTCTTC. Protein product: CSVALNNEQFF. This chain links TRBV29-1 with TRBJ2-1; D is unresolved. The CDR3 has 11 residues. V lost 4 bases and J 5 bases, leaving 6 bases between the germline ends. Germline V gene sequence: CDR1 SQVTM, CDR2 ANQGSEA.

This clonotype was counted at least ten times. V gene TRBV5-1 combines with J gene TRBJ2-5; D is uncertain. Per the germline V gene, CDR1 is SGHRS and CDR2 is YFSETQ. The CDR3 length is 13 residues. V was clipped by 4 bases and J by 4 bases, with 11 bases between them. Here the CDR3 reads CASSPRPGETQYF. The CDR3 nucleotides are TGCGCCAGCAGCCCTCGTCCCGGAGAGACCCAGTACTTC.

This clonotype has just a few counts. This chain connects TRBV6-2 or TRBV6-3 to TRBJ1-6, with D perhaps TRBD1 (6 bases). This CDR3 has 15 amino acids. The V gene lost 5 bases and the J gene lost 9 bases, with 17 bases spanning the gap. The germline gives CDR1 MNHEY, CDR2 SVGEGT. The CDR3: CASSEGRGWGSPLHF. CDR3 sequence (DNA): TGTGCCAGCAGTGAAGGCAGGGGATGGGGTTCACCCCTCCACTTT.

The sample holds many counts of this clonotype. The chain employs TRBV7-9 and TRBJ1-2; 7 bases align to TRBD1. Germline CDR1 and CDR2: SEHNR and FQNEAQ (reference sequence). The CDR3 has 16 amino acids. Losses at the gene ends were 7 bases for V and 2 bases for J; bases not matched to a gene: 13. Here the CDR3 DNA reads TGTGCCAGCACCCAAGTGATGGGACAGCTAAACTATGGCTACACCTTC. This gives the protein CASTQVMGQLNYGYTF.

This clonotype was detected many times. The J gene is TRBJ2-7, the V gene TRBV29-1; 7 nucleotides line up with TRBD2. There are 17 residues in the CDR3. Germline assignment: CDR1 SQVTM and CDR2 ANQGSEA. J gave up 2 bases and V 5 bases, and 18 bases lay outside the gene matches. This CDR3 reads CSVFLADLSGDPYEQYF. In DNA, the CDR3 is TGCAGCGTTTTTCTAGCGGACCTCTCGGGGGATCCCTACGAGCAGTACTTC.

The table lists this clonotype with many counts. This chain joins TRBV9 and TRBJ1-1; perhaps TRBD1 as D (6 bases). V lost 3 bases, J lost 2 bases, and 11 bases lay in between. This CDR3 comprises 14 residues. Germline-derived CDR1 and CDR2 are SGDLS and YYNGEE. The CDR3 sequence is CASSERTDNTEAFF. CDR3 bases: TGTGCCAGCAGCGAGAGGACAGACAACACTGAAGCTTTCTTT. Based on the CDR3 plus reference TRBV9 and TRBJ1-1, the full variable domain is DSGVTQTPKHLITATGQRVTLRCSPRSGDLSVYWYQQSLDQGLQFLIQYYNGEERAKGNILERFSAQQFPDLHSELNLSSLELGDSALYFCASSERTDNTEAFFGQGTRLTVV.

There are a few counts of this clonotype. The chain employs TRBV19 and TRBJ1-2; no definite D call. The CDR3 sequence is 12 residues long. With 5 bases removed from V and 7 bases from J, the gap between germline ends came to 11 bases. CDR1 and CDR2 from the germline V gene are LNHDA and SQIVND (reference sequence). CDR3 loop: CASSFLEGGYTF. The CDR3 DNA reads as TGTGCCAGTAGTTTTCTTGAGGGTGGCTACACCTTC.

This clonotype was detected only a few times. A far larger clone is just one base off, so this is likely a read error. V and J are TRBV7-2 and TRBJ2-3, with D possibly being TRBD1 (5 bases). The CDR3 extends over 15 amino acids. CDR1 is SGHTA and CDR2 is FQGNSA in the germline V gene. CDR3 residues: CASTQGHHNTDTRYF. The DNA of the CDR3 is TGTGCCAGCACCCAGGGCCATCATAACACAGATACGCGGTATTTT.

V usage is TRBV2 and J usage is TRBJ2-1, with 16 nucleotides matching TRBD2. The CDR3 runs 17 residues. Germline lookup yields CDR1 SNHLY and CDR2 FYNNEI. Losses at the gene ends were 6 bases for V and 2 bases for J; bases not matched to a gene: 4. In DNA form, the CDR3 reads TGTGCCAGCAGATCCGGGACTAGCGGGAGGGCCTACAATGAGCAGTTCTTC. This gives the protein CASRSGTSGRAYNEQFF.